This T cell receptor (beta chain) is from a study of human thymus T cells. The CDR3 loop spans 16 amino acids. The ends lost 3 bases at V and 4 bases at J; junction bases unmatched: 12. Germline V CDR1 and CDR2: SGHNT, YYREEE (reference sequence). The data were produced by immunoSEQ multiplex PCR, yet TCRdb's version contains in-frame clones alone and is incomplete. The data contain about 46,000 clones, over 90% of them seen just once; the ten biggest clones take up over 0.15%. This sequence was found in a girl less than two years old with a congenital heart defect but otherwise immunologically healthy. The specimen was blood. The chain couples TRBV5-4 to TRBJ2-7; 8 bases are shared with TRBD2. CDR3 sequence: CASSYLKAGARYEQYF. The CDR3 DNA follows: TGTGCCAGCAGCTACCTTAAAGCGGGAGCGCGTTACGAGCAGTACTTC.